This T cell receptor beta chain emerged from a study of blood T cell repertoires in COVID-19. Per the study methods: By means of reference gene primer amplification, nucleated cell counts were estimated. The table came from immunoSEQ multiplex PCR; TCRdb's copy has only in-frame clones and leaves some out. The D gene and trimming were derived from the DNA, and the V and J assignments and clone size from that table. This sample has roughly 250,000 clones; around 90% occur once, and the top ten carry around 7.2%. This clone has more than one count but fewer than ten. The V gene lost 7 bases and the J gene lost 0 bases, with 8 bases spanning the gap. CDR3 size: 14 residues. CDR1 and CDR2 from the germline V gene are SGHRS and YFSETQ.

The rearrangement uses TRBV5-1 and TRBJ2-6, with D perhaps matching TRBD2 (5 bases). The material sequenced was peripheral blood. This TCR came from a man aged 60-69 years who had recovered from COVID-19. The CDR3 protein is CASGRDSGANVLTF. The CDR3 bases are TGCGCCAGCGGACGGGACTCTGGGGCCAACGTCCTGACTTTC.